Listed here are 31 T cell receptor beta chains from one sample, sequenced in a study of cytomegalovirus exposure and HLA in healthy donors. The data were produced by immunoSEQ multiplex PCR, yet TCRdb's version contains in-frame clones alone and is incomplete. The table records hundreds of thousands of clones, more than 80% of them present only once. The sample consisted of PBMCs. The receptor source for this set is a woman between 18 and 30 years old in good health and CMV-seronegative.

The CDR3 protein is CASSLLQGVNTEAFF. CDR3 DNA: TGTGCCAGCAGCTTGTTACAGGGGGTGAACACTGAAGCTTTCTTT. V and J are TRBV5-6 and TRBJ1-1, with 8 bases fitting TRBD1. The CDR3 is made up of 15 amino acids. Per the germline V gene, CDR1 is SGHDT and CDR2 is YYEEEE. Trimming removed 1 base from V and 0 bases from J; junction bases left unmatched: 2.

V and J are TRBV5-3 and TRBJ1-5; D is possibly TRBD1 (5 bases). TRBV5-3 is reported as an ORF; its role is uncertain. The CDR3 loop spans 12 amino acids. The V and J ends lost 6 bases and 6 bases respectively, with 10 bases between them. The CDR3 loop is CARKRGSQPQHF. The CDR3 coding sequence is TGTGCCAGAAAAAGGGGAAGTCAGCCCCAGCATTTT.

This rearrangement joins TRBV29-1 to TRBJ2-7, with D maybe TRBD1 (6 bases). The CDR3 runs 13 residues. Deletions cut 4 bases from V and 1 base from J, with 11 bases between. From germline, CDR1 is SQVTM and CDR2 ANQGSEA. CDR3 coding DNA: TGCAGCGTTGCCGGGACAAAGTCCTACGAGCAGTACTTC. Its translation: CSVAGTKSYEQYF.

This CDR3 is CASSLVGATNYGYTF. The CDR3 coding sequence is TGTGCCAGCAGCTTAGTGGGGGCGACTAACTATGGCTACACCTTC. This chain joins TRBV11-2 and TRBJ1-2, with D possibly matching TRBD1 (6 bases). The germline V and J ends were trimmed by 1 base and 0 bases, with 9 bases remaining between them. CDR3 length: 15 residues. Per the germline V gene, CDR1 is SGHAT and CDR2 is FQNNGV.

V is TRBV10-1 and J is TRBJ2-2; D is perhaps TRBD2 (7 bases). The germline gives CDR1 WNHNN, CDR2 SYGVQD (reference sequence). The CDR3 is 16 amino acids. V lost 3 bases to trimming and J lost 2 bases, with 13 bases between them. The CDR3 region is CASSDGQRGNTGELFF. CDR3 sequence (DNA): TGCGCCAGCAGTGATGGACAGCGGGGAAACACCGGGGAGCTGTTTTTT.

This clone was observed a handful of times. Compared with germline, one end of the junction differs, possibly owing to a read error. This rearrangement joins TRBV6-5 to TRBJ1-2; tentatively, D is TRBD1 (6 bases). The germline gives CDR1 MNHEY, CDR2 SVGAGI. The CDR3 covers 14 residues. As DNA, the CDR3 is TGTGCCAGCAGCTACTCACAGGGTCTAGATGGCTACACCTTC. Protein sequence: CASSYSQGLDGYTF.

The V call is TRBV5-4, the J call TRBJ2-3; a possible D gene is TRBD1 (6 bases). Germline V gene data show CDR1 as SGHNT and CDR2 as YYREEE (reference sequence). The CDR3 contains 14 residues. V was clipped by 3 bases and J by 3 bases, with 11 bases between them. The CDR3, as DNA: TGTGCCAGCAGCTCGTCAGGGACAACAGATACGCAGTATTTT. Protein sequence: CASSSSGTTDTQYF.

The CDR3, as DNA: TGTGCCAGCAGCGTAGGAGTAGTAGCGGGGAAAAACATTCAGTACTTC. It translates to CASSVGVVAGKNIQYF. The chain couples TRBV9 to TRBJ2-4; TRBD2 matches 8 bases. Germline lookup yields CDR1 SGDLS and CDR2 YYNGEE. V was pared by 0 bases and J by 4 bases, with 6 bases of the junction left unmatched. The CDR3 spans 16 residues.

The chain couples TRBV25-1 to TRBJ1-2; no clear D. Trimming removed 6 bases from V and 5 bases from J, with 16 bases in between. The germline CDR1 and CDR2 sequences are MGHDK and SYGVNS. The CDR3 loop spans 14 amino acids. This chain's CDR3 is CASRGTRAGYGYTF. The CDR3 region has the DNA TGTGCCAGCAGGGGAACAAGGGCGGGGTATGGCTACACCTTC.

J is TRBJ2-1 and V is TRBV2, with TRBD2 identical over 10 bases. Trimming cost V 11 bases and J 5 bases; bases outside gene matches: 12. CDR1 is SNHLY, CDR2 FYNNEI, per germline. The CDR3 is 15 residues long. The CDR3 coding sequence is TGTGCCGGAAAGCGGGGGGGCCTATTTGACAATGAGCAGTTCTTC. It encodes CAGKRGGLFDNEQFF.

The gene calls are TRBV4-2 and TRBJ1-1, with D possibly TRBD1 on 5 matching bases. With 0 bases removed from V and 1 base from J, the gap between germline ends came to 9 bases. The CDR3 extends over 15 amino acids. Germline CDR1 is LGHNA and CDR2 is YNFKEQ. This CDR3 is CASSQEQGGNTEAFF. In DNA form, the CDR3 reads TGTGCCAGCAGCCAAGAGCAGGGAGGGAACACTGAAGCTTTCTTT.

This clone was seen just once. The rearrangement joins TRBV9 to TRBJ1-3; D is unresolved. Trimming removed 1 base from V and 0 bases from J, with 5 bases in between. CDR1 and CDR2 from the germline V gene are SGDLS and YYNGEE. The CDR3 sequence is 14 residues long. This chain's CDR3 is CASSVISSGNTIYF. The CDR3 bases are TGTGCCAGCAGCGTAATCAGCTCTGGAAACACCATATATTTT. Filled out from reference TRBV9 and TRBJ1-3, the complete variable domain reads DSGVTQTPKHLITATGQRVTLRCSPRSGDLSVYWYQQSLDQGLQFLIQYYNGEERAKGNILERFSAQQFPDLHSELNLSSLELGDSALYFCASSVISSGNTIYFGEGSWLTVV.

The chain combines TRBV6-5 with TRBJ1-1; D gene uncertain. Germline lookup yields CDR1 MNHEY and CDR2 SVGAGI. CDR3 length: 15 amino acids. V lost 5 bases and J 0 bases, leaving 13 bases between the germline ends. The DNA for the CDR3 is TGTGCCAGCAGTCCCCCCCGGTCACTGAACACTGAAGCTTTCTTT. The encoded protein is CASSPPRSLNTEAFF.

The V and J genes are TRBV30 and TRBJ1-5; 10 nucleotides agree with TRBD1. Trimming cost V 2 bases and J 5 bases; bases outside gene matches: 12. Germline loops: CDR1 GTSNPN, CDR2 SVGIG (reference sequence). The CDR3 contains 17 residues. CDR3 sequence reads: CAWSSPRGQGGHQPQHF. For the CDR3, the DNA is TGTGCCTGGAGTTCTCCCAGAGGACAGGGGGGGCATCAGCCCCAGCATTTT.

This chain links TRBV7-2 with TRBJ1-2; weak D call: TRBD1 (6 bases). This CDR3 spans 13 amino acids. The V and J ends lost 1 base and 4 bases respectively, with 7 bases between them. Germline CDR1 SGHTA, CDR2 FQGNSA. This CDR3 is CASSLEQGYGYTF. CDR3 coding DNA: TGTGCCAGCAGCTTAGAACAGGGCTATGGCTACACCTTC. Together with reference TRBV7-2 and TRBJ1-2, the CDR3 gives the full variable domain: GAGVSQSPSNKVTEKGKDVELRCDPISGHTALYWYRQSLGQGLEFLIYFQGNSAPDKSGLPSDRFSAERTGGSVSTLTIQRTQQEDSAVYLCASSLEQGYGYTFGSGTRLTVV.

The DNA of the CDR3 is TGCGCCAGCAGCCAGACGACAGGGGGCACTGAAAAACTGTTTTTT. Its translation is CASSQTTGGTEKLFF. The chain employs TRBV5-1 and TRBJ1-4; the match to TRBD1 covers 10 bases. This CDR3 has 15 residues. Germline CDR1 reads SGHRS; CDR2 reads YFSETQ. J was trimmed by 7 bases and V by 4 bases; bases with no gene match: 7.

V usage is TRBV5-8 and J usage is TRBJ2-1; 9 bases map to TRBD2. The CDR3 loop spans 15 amino acids. Trimming cost V 4 bases and J 5 bases; bases outside gene matches: 7. CDR1 and CDR2 (germline): SGHTS, YDEGEE. CDR3 sequence: CASSLGTSNDNEQFF. The DNA for the CDR3 is TGTGCCAGCAGCCTTGGGACTAGCAACGACAATGAGCAGTTCTTC.

This rearrangement joins TRBV28 to TRBJ2-1; 9 positions agree with TRBD1. Losses at the gene ends were 7 bases for V and 6 bases for J; bases not matched to a gene: 10. Germline V lookup: CDR1 MDHEN, CDR2 SYDVKM. CDR3 length equals 15 residues. The CDR3 sequence is CASIESGQGVNEQFF. CDR3 bases: TGTGCCAGCATAGAATCGGGACAGGGTGTCAATGAGCAGTTCTTC.

The chain employs TRBV19 and TRBJ1-5; 7 bases map to TRBD1. This CDR3 region has 15 residues. Germline CDR1 and CDR2: LNHDA and SQIVND (reference sequence). V gave up 0 bases and J gave up 6 bases; unmatched junction bases: 5. CDR3 in amino acids: CASSIDRQGLQPQHF. As DNA, the CDR3 is TGTGCCAGTAGTATAGACCGACAGGGTCTTCAGCCCCAGCATTTT.

V and J are TRBV7-6 and TRBJ1-3; 10 bases are shared with TRBD1. The CDR3 is made up of 17 amino acids. With 2 bases clipped from V and 3 bases from J, the junction kept 7 bases outside the gene matches. Germline V gene data show CDR1 as SGHVS and CDR2 as FNYEAQ. The CDR3 region is CASSLRGTGENGNTIYF. For the CDR3, the DNA is TGTGCCAGCAGCTTACGGGGGACAGGGGAGAATGGAAACACCATATATTTT.

This clone was seen a single time. The chain is built from TRBV11-2 and TRBJ2-4; TRBD2 matches at 11 bases. The germline gives CDR1 SGHAT, CDR2 FQNNGV. This CDR3 has 18 residues. J was trimmed by 7 bases and V by 2 bases; bases with no gene match: 13. CDR3 DNA: TGTGCCAGCAGCTTACGCGTTAGCGGGGGGGCCGCTACGAACATTCAGTACTTC. This sequence encodes CASSLRVSGGAATNIQYF. Complete variable domain (other parts from reference TRBV11-2 and TRBJ2-4): EAGVAQSPRYKIIEKRQSVAFWCNPISGHATLYWYQQILGQGPKLLIQFQNNGVVDDSQLPKDRFSAERLKGVDSTLKIQPAKLEDSAVYLCASSLRVSGGAATNIQYFGAGTRLSVL.

The chain is built from TRBV7-6 and TRBJ2-1; TRBD2 agrees at 9 bases. V was clipped by 4 bases and J by 4 bases; unmatched bases: 5. CDR1 is SGHVS, CDR2 FNYEAQ, per germline. This CDR3 has 15 amino acids. This CDR3 is CASSSQRGAYNEQFF. CDR3 bases: TGTGCCAGCAGCTCCCAGCGGGGGGCATACAATGAGCAGTTCTTC.

The rearrangement uses TRBV7-9 and TRBJ2-1; no firm D call. This CDR3 comprises 12 residues. CDR1 SEHNR and CDR2 FQNEAQ come from the germline V gene (reference sequence). Trimming took 5 bases from V and 7 from J, leaving 9 bases between them. Here the CDR3 DNA reads TGTGCCAGCAGCGTCCCTAGGAATGAGCAGTTCTTC. It specifies CASSVPRNEQFF.

The chain recombines TRBV7-9 with TRBJ2-3; TRBD1 agrees at 7 bases. The J segment lost 6 bases and the V segment lost 5 bases, leaving 5 bases of the junction unmatched. The CDR3 contains 13 residues. Germline CDR1 is SEHNR and CDR2 is FQNEAQ (reference sequence). The CDR3 DNA is TGTGCCAGCAGCGTAGGGGGCGTGGATACGCAGTATTTT. It translates to CASSVGGVDTQYF.

The V and J genes are TRBV9 and TRBJ1-1, with TRBD1 as a possible D gene (5 bases). Trimming took off 5 bases at V and 1 base at J, with 9 bases between the two ends. Germline values: CDR1 SGDLS, CDR2 YYNGEE. CDR3 size: 13 residues. The CDR3 DNA is TGTGCCAGCAGAGGAAGGGGGAACACTGAAGCTTTCTTT. Protein: CASRGRGNTEAFF.

The gene calls are TRBV27 and TRBJ2-1, with 9 bases that match TRBD1. The J segment lost 8 bases and the V segment lost 7 bases, leaving 12 bases of the junction unmatched. Germline CDR1 MNHEY, CDR2 SMNVEV (reference sequence). The CDR3 spans 15 residues. Written as DNA, the CDR3 is TGTGCCAGCACGGGACAGGGCTTATCATACGATGAGCAGTTCTTC. Residues: CASTGQGLSYDEQFF.

This clone was counted a single time. This rearrangement joins TRBV7-9 to TRBJ1-5; D unresolved. Trimming took 5 bases from V and 4 from J, leaving 9 bases between them. The CDR3 contains 13 residues. Germline assignment: CDR1 SEHNR and CDR2 FQNEAQ (reference sequence). CDR3 loop: CASSPGRNQPQHF. The CDR3 region has the DNA TGTGCCAGCAGCCCGGGGAGAAATCAGCCCCAGCATTTT.

The chain couples TRBV27 to TRBJ2-1; 9 positions agree with TRBD1. The V gene's germline CDR1 is MNHEY and CDR2 SMNVEV (reference sequence). After removal of 2 bases from V and 3 bases from J, the junction contained 11 bases not matched to a gene. CDR3 length: 18 residues. DNA for the CDR3: TGTGCCAGCAGTTTAGGGGGTCCGGGACAGGGAAGCTACAATGAGCAGTTCTTC. Its protein is CASSLGGPGQGSYNEQFF.

The DNA of the CDR3 is TGTGCCAGCAGGCCTAGCGGGATCAATGAGCAGTTCTTC. This sequence encodes CASRPSGINEQFF. The V call is TRBV27, the J call TRBJ2-1; 9 positions agree with TRBD2. Germline values: CDR1 MNHEY, CDR2 SMNVEV (reference sequence). V was pared by 6 bases and J by 6 bases, with 3 bases of the junction left unmatched. This CDR3 comprises 13 residues.

The chain has TRBV28 and TRBJ1-4, with D unclear. Germline CDR1 reads MDHEN; CDR2 reads SYDVKM. The CDR3 extends over 15 amino acids. Trimming took off 5 bases at V and 9 bases at J, with 19 bases between the two ends. Here the CDR3 reads CASSTPTGSAQKLFF. In nucleotides, the CDR3 is TGTGCCAGCAGTACCCCGACGGGATCCGCGCAAAAACTGTTTTTT.

This rearrangement joins TRBV4-1 to TRBJ2-5; the match to TRBD2 covers 16 bases. The germline V gene encodes CDR1 MGHRA and CDR2 YSYEKL. Unmatched junction bases numbered 5, after V lost 2 bases and J lost 5 bases. CDR3 length: 17 amino acids. The CDR3 DNA is TGCGCCAGCAGCCAACTGGGACTAGCGGGAGGGGGGGAGACCCAGTACTTC. Its protein product is CASSQLGLAGGGETQYF.